This T cell receptor beta chain was profiled in a study of T cell responses to AZD1222 COVID-19 vaccine. The study, taken as a whole, reports: Sampling captured repertoires only after the peak T cell response. There were vaccine-associated CD4 TCRs across spike, dominant at 160-218 and 743-854.

A remark on this clone: Its cognate antigen is unknown.

CDR3 size: 13 residues. Trimming removed 6 bases from V and 0 bases from J, with 6 bases in between. Generated by immunoSEQ multiplex PCR, the TCRdb table keeps only in-frame clones and is missing some. The profile shows 98,000 or so clones, 86% of them singletons. Source: peripheral blood, taken on day 0 of AZD1222 vaccination. The rearrangement joins TRBV12-3 or TRBV12-4 to TRBJ1-5, with D hard to call. The TCR comes from an adult in good health. CDR3 loop: CASSFYSNQPQHF. CDR3 DNA sequence: TGTGCCAGCAGCTTCTATAGCAATCAGCCCCAGCATTTT.